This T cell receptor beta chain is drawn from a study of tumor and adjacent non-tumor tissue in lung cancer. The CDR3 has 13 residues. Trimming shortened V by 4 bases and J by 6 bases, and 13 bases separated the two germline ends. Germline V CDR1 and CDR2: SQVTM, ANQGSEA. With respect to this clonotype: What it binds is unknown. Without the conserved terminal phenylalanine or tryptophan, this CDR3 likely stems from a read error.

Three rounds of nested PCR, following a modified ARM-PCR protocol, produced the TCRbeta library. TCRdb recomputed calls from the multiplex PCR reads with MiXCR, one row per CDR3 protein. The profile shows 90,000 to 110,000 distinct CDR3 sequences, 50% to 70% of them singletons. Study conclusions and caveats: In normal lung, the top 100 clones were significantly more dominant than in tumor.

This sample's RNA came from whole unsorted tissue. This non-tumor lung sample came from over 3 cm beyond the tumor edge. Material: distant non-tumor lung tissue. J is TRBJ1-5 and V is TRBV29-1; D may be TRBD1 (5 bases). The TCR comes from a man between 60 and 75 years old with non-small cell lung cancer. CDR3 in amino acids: CSVVSRELQPQHL. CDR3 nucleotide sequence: TGCAGCGTTGTTTCCAGGGAGCTTCAGCCCCAGCATCTT.